The 28 T cell receptor beta chains below come from one sample, sequenced in a study of T-cell reconstitution after alpha-beta-depleted transplantation in children (dated by TCRdb to 2016 to 2017). Library method: PCR. The data were produced on an Illumina HiSeq 2500. TCR libraries were prepared with molecular barcoding, using unique molecular identifiers to normalize TCRbeta repertoire quantification. TCRdb passed the public sequencing reads through fastp at Q25 and MiXCR, retaining productive beta sequences. Duplicate CDR3 protein sequences are folded into a single record with the most common DNA and genes. The sample table records 490,000 or so distinct CDR3 sequences; around 12% of these occur just once. The ten biggest clones cover around 6% of the sample. The material was PBMCs from the stem cell graft donor, obtained from the stem cell graft. The receptors derive from a human donor who donated a stem cell graft to a child with combined immunodeficiency.

The sample holds many counts of this clonotype. The chain is built from TRBV4-2 and TRBJ2-5; 7 nucleotides align to TRBD1. V dropped 0 bases and J dropped 0; count of bases not matched to a gene: 16. The CDR3 totals 20 residues. CDR1 is LGHNA and CDR2 is YNFKEQ in the germline V gene. CDR3 DNA sequence: TGTGCCAGCAGCCAAGATGGGACAGAGCTCTCCTTAGCGTACCAAGAGACCCAGTACTTC. Translated: CASSQDGTELSLAYQETQYF.

This chain joins TRBV7-8 and TRBJ2-7, with D possibly matching TRBD2 (6 bases). V lost 5 bases and J lost 0, with 11 bases in between. The CDR3 consists of 14 residues. From germline, CDR1 is SGHVS and CDR2 FQNEAQ. This CDR3 reads CASSPARGSYEQYF. The CDR3 bases are TGTGCCAGCAGCCCCGCGCGGGGCTCCTACGAGCAGTACTTC.

This clonotype was counted between two and nine times. The chain has TRBV5-5 and TRBJ2-3; the match to TRBD2 covers 8 bases. CDR3 size: 15 residues. CDR1 is SGHKS and CDR2 is YYEKEE in the germline V gene (reference sequence). Trimming took 2 bases from V and 1 from J; bases not matched to a gene: 3. CDR3 bases: TGTGCCAGCAGCTTTAGCGGGGACCGCACAGATACGCAGTATTTT. Protein: CASSFSGDRTDTQYF.

This clonotype was counted between two and nine times. The rearrangement joins TRBV7-2 to TRBJ1-5; no definite D call. V lost 3 bases to trimming and J lost 1 base, with 10 bases between them. The CDR3 runs to 15 residues. Germline CDR1 and CDR2: SGHTA and FQGNSA. The CDR3 coding sequence is TGTGCCAGCAGCTTCTCCTACGGAAGCAATCAGCCCCAGCATTTT. Translation: CASSFSYGSNQPQHF.

The CDR3 bases are TGTGCCAGCATAACGGGGGGCGGGAATGAGCAGTTCTTC. Residues: CASITGGGNEQFF. V gene TRBV2 combines with J gene TRBJ2-1, with D possibly being TRBD2 (7 bases). V was trimmed by 7 bases and J by 7 bases, leaving 14 bases between them. Germline V CDR1 and CDR2: SNHLY, FYNNEI. The length of the CDR3 is 13 residues.

V is TRBV4-3 and J is TRBJ2-3; D remains ambiguous. The CDR3 contains 13 residues. CDR1 and CDR2 from the germline V gene are LGHNA and YSLEER. Trimming pared 1 base from V and 5 bases from J, leaving 7 bases between. The CDR3 loop reads CASSQARLDTQYF. Written as DNA, the CDR3 is TGCGCCAGCAGCCAAGCTCGATTAGATACGCAGTATTTT.

This clonotype turned up a few times. The rearrangement links TRBV2 to TRBJ2-7, with 8 bases aligning to TRBD1. CDR1 is SNHLY, CDR2 FYNNEI, per germline. The CDR3 has 14 residues. The junction had 13 bases not matched to a gene; V was cut back by 3 bases and J by 12 bases. Here the CDR3 reads CASSEAADRDDGYF. CDR3 in DNA: TGTGCCAGCAGTGAGGCTGCGGACAGGGACGATGGGTACTTC.

V usage is TRBV5-1 and J usage is TRBJ2-3; the D call may be TRBD1 or TRBD2 (6 bases each). Per germline, CDR1 SGHRS and CDR2 YFSETQ. Trimming stripped 2 bases from V and 4 bases from J, with 11 bases between. This CDR3 has 14 residues. CDR3 coding DNA: TGCGCCAGCAGCTTTTTCGGGGGCCCAGATACGCAGTATTTT. It is translated as CASSFFGGPDTQYF.

This clonotype was seen more than once but under ten times. In DNA form, the CDR3 reads TGTGCCAGCGGCACAGAGAGCGGTTTTAGCTCCTACAATGAGCAGTTCTTC. The encoded protein is CASGTESGFSSYNEQFF. The genes are TRBV6-2 or TRBV6-3 and TRBJ2-1, with D tentatively TRBD2 (5 bases). Between the trimmed V and J ends, which lost 8 bases and 0 bases, there was a span of 20 bases. The germline V gene encodes CDR1 MNHEY and CDR2 SVGEGT. The CDR3 length is 17 residues.

The chain carries TRBV30 and TRBJ2-5, with 7 bases identical to TRBD2. J lost 5 bases, V lost 0 bases, and 9 bases had no gene match. Germline V CDR1 and CDR2: GTSNPN, SVGIG (reference sequence). The CDR3 spans 15 residues. CDR3 bases: TGTGCCTGGAGTGTACCTCGGGGGGTCGAGGAGACCCAGTACTTC. It specifies CAWSVPRGVEETQYF.

This chain links TRBV6-6 with TRBJ2-3, with D perhaps TRBD1 or TRBD2 (5 bases each). The germline V gene has CDR1 MNHNY and CDR2 SVGAGI (reference sequence). The CDR3 consists of 13 residues. The ends were cut back, 9 bases at V and 0 bases at J, with 10 bases in the middle. DNA for the CDR3: TGTGCCAGTATTGGGGGTAGCACAGATACGCAGTATTTT. Amino acid sequence: CASIGGSTDTQYF.

This clonotype was seen a few times. The chain recombines TRBV5-1 with TRBJ2-3; the D gene is possibly TRBD1 (6 bases). Germline V gene lookup returns CDR1 SGHRS and CDR2 YFSETQ. This CDR3 spans 15 amino acids. With 4 bases removed from V and 5 bases from J, the gap between germline ends came to 17 bases. The CDR3 sequence: CASSVDSGRKDTQYF. CDR3 coding DNA: TGCGCCAGCAGCGTGGACAGCGGACGGAAAGATACGCAGTATTTT.

This clonotype was seen a handful of times. The rearrangement uses TRBV5-1 and TRBJ2-5; D is perhaps TRBD2 (6 bases). The CDR3 loop spans 15 amino acids. CDR1 is SGHRS, CDR2 YFSETQ, per germline. The V end lost 7 bases, the J end lost 1 base, and 17 bases lay between the germline ends. This CDR3 is CASAAGRTSQETQYF. CDR3 in DNA: TGCGCCAGCGCGGCGGGGAGGACAAGCCAAGAGACCCAGTACTTC.

In the case of this clonotype: A much larger clone is a single base away; this may be a read error. This rearrangement joins TRBV6-6 to TRBJ2-7; the D is unclear. This CDR3 is 11 amino acids long. The germline V gene has CDR1 MNHNY and CDR2 SVGAGI (reference sequence). The CDR3 reads CASGYSNEQYF. The CDR3 DNA reads TGTGCCAGCGGTTACTCGAACGAGCAGTACTTC.

This clonotype occurred many times. This chain connects TRBV4-1 to TRBJ1-3; the D gene is possibly TRBD1 (6 bases). This CDR3 region has 16 residues. V lost 6 bases and J 1 base, leaving 16 bases between the germline ends. Germline values: CDR1 MGHRA, CDR2 YSYEKL. CDR3 sequence reads: CASRQQGRGSGNTIYF. The CDR3 nucleotides are TGCGCCAGCAGGCAGCAGGGAAGGGGGTCTGGAAACACCATATATTTT.

The chain employs TRBV20-1 and TRBJ1-2; D unresolved. Germline V lookup: CDR1 DFQATT, CDR2 SNEGSKA (reference sequence). Trimming pared 3 bases from V and 8 bases from J, leaving 16 bases between. This CDR3 comprises 13 residues. The CDR3 loop is CSASAADSKGYTF. CDR3 in DNA: TGCAGTGCTAGTGCTGCGGATTCCAAGGGCTACACCTTC.

This clonotype was counted between two and nine times. The V call is TRBV9, the J call TRBJ1-1, with D perhaps matching TRBD1 (5 bases). Looked up from germline, CDR1 is SGDLS and CDR2 is YYNGEE. V dropped 2 bases and J dropped 0 bases, with 8 bases sitting between them. CDR3 length: 14 amino acids. The CDR3 reads CASSVGTMNTEAFF. The CDR3 coding sequence is TGTGCCAGCAGCGTTGGGACGATGAACACTGAAGCTTTCTTT.

The chain is built from TRBV10-3 and TRBJ1-1; D not resolved. Germline lookup yields CDR1 ENHRY and CDR2 SYGVKD. Trimming removed 3 bases at V and 5 bases at J, with 4 bases between. The CDR3 is 11 amino acids. CDR3 coding DNA: TGTGCCATCAGTGATCAGACTGAAGCTTTCTTT. Amino acids: CAISDQTEAFF.

This clonotype appeared a few times. This chain joins TRBV7-2 and TRBJ2-1; D unclear. Per germline, CDR1 SGHTA and CDR2 FQGNSA. The CDR3 is 17 amino acids. Between the trimmed V and J ends, which lost 4 bases and 0 bases, there was a span of 16 bases. Here the CDR3 reads CASSWNWRPSSYNEQFF. CDR3 bases: TGTGCCAGCAGCTGGAACTGGCGCCCGAGCTCCTACAATGAGCAGTTCTTC.

Ten or more counts support this clonotype. V usage is TRBV7-2 and J usage is TRBJ1-2; D remains unclear. V was shortened by 6 bases and J by 2 bases, with 13 bases between the two germline ends. CDR3 length equals 14 residues. The V gene's germline CDR1 is SGHTA and CDR2 FQGNSA. The CDR3 here is CASRPEAGNYGYTF. In DNA, the CDR3 is TGTGCCAGCAGACCCGAGGCAGGCAACTATGGCTACACCTTC. Supplemented by reference TRBV7-2 and TRBJ1-2, the full variable domain reads GAGVSQSPSNKVTEKGKDVELRCDPISGHTALYWYRQSLGQGLEFLIYFQGNSAPDKSGLPSDRFSAERTGGSVSTLTIQRTQQEDSAVYLCASRPEAGNYGYTFGSGTRLTVV.

This clonotype was counted at least ten times. The V gene is TRBV20-1, the J gene TRBJ2-1; unclear D gene. Germline CDR1 reads DFQATT; CDR2 reads SNEGSKA (reference sequence). CDR3 length equals 15 residues. Trimming removed 0 bases from V and 4 bases from J, with 13 bases in between. The CDR3 here is CSAREKGLVYNEQFF. The CDR3 region has the DNA TGCAGTGCTAGAGAGAAGGGTCTAGTTTACAATGAGCAGTTCTTC.

This clonotype turned up a few times. The V call is TRBV11-2, the J call TRBJ2-7; D ambiguous. CDR1 and CDR2 (germline): SGHAT, FQNNGV. V lost 0 bases and J lost 1, with 7 bases in between. The length of the CDR3 is 14 residues. The CDR3 region is CASSLERQSYEQYF. The CDR3 bases are TGTGCCAGCAGCTTAGAACGCCAGTCCTACGAGCAGTACTTC.

The genes are TRBV7-9 and TRBJ2-1; TRBD1 agrees at 10 bases. This CDR3 spans 15 amino acids. Germline CDR1 reads SEHNR; CDR2 reads FQNEAQ (reference sequence). Trimming cost V 5 bases and J 4 bases; bases outside gene matches: 5. The CDR3 protein is CASSRGTGAYNEQFF. DNA of the CDR3: TGTGCCAGCAGCCGGGGGACAGGGGCGTACAATGAGCAGTTCTTC.

This clonotype came up a few times. The rearrangement links TRBV6-2 or TRBV6-3 to TRBJ2-3, with D tentatively TRBD1 (5 bases). In germline, CDR1 is MNHEY, CDR2 SVGEGT. CDR3 size: 16 residues. Trimming left V 2 bases short and J 6 bases short, with 18 bases between. The CDR3 spells CASSYLRDSAIDTQYF. CDR3 DNA: TGTGCCAGCAGTTACCTTCGTGACAGCGCAATTGATACGCAGTATTTT.

J is TRBJ2-7 and V is TRBV7-2; D possibly corresponds to TRBD1 (5 bases). V lost 3 bases and J 1 base, leaving 10 bases between the germline ends. Germline values: CDR1 SGHTA, CDR2 FQGNSA. The CDR3 totals 14 residues. CDR3 sequence reads: CASSFGHPSYEQYF. The CDR3 coding sequence is TGTGCCAGCAGCTTCGGACACCCATCCTACGAGCAGTACTTC. The full variable domain, in which reference TRBV7-2 and TRBJ2-7 provide the parts outside the CDR3, is GAGVSQSPSNKVTEKGKDVELRCDPISGHTALYWYRQSLGQGLEFLIYFQGNSAPDKSGLPSDRFSAERTGGSVSTLTIQRTQQEDSAVYLCASSFGHPSYEQYFGPGTRLTVT.

The chain links TRBV6-1 to TRBJ2-5; TRBD1 might be the D (5 bases). Germline CDR1 is MNHNS and CDR2 is SASEGT. The CDR3 has 13 amino acids. V lost 6 bases and J 3 bases, leaving 11 bases between the germline ends. The CDR3 nucleotides are TGTGCCAGCAGGCGATACAGGAAAGAGACCCAGTACTTC. This codes for CASRRYRKETQYF.

In this sample, this clonotype turned up a few times. V is TRBV28 and J is TRBJ2-3, with 10 nucleotides matching TRBD2. V lost 4 bases, J lost 9 bases, and 10 bases stayed unmatched. The V gene's germline CDR1 is MDHEN and CDR2 SYDVKM. The CDR3 runs 15 residues. CDR3 nucleotide sequence: TGTGCCAGCAGTTCGAGCGGGGGGGCACGAGGAACGCAGTATTTT. It encodes CASSSSGGARGTQYF.

This clonotype has more than one count but fewer than ten. The V gene is TRBV5-6, the J gene TRBJ2-7; tentative D call: TRBD1 (5 bases). V lost 1 base to trimming and J lost 5 bases, with 10 bases between them. The CDR3 spans 13 residues. Per the germline V gene, CDR1 is SGHDT and CDR2 is YYEEEE. The CDR3 DNA follows: TGTGCCAGCAGCTTGCTTCAGGGCCACGAGCAGTACTTC. Amino acid sequence: CASSLLQGHEQYF.